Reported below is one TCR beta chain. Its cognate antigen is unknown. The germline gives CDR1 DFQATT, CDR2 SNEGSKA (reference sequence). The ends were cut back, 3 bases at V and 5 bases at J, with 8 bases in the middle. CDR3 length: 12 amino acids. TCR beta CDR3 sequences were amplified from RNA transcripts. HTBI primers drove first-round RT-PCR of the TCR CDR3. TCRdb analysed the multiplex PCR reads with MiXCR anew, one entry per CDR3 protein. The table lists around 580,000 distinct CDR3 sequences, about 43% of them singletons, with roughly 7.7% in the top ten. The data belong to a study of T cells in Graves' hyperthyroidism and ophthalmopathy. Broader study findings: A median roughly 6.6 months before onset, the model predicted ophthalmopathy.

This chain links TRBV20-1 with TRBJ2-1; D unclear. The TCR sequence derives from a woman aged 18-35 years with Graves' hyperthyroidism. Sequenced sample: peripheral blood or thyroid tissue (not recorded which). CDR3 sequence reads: CSASSWDNEQFF. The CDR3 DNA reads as TGCAGTGCTAGTAGTTGGGACAATGAGCAGTTCTTC.